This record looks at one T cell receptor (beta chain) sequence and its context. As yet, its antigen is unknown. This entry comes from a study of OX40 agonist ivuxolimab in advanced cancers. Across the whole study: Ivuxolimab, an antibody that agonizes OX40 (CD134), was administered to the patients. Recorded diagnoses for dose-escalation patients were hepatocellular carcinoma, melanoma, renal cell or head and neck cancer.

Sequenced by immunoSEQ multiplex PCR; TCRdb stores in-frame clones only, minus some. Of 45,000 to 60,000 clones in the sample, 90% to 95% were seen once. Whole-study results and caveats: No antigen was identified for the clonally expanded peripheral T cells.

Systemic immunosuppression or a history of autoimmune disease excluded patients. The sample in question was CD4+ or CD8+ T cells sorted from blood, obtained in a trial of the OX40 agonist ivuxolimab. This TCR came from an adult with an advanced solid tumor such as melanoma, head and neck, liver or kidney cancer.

CDR3 sequence: CASSDRSEQYF. The CDR3 nucleotides read TGTGCCAGCAGCGACAGATCCGAGCAGTACTTC. This chain links TRBV6-1 with TRBJ2-7; D may be TRBD1 (5 bases). CDR1 and CDR2 from the germline V gene are MNHNS and SASEGT. The CDR3 sequence is 11 residues long. Trimming took 6 bases from V and 6 from J, leaving 9 bases between them.